This paragraph covers one T cell receptor beta chain sequence. Its matching antigen is unknown. CDR1 SGHTA and CDR2 FQGNSA come from the germline V gene. This CDR3 contains 14 residues. Trimming removed 2 bases from V and 8 bases from J; junction bases left unmatched: 0. The sample comes from a study of Ad26.COV2.S vaccination and SARS-CoV-2 variants. The overall study: Donor was one of the participants in the Ad26.COV2.S arm of the COV1001 trial. Recipients of Ad26.COV2.S got it intramuscularly, once or twice 56 days apart. Regarding the study as a whole: Vaccine recipients surpassed placebo recipients in spike-specific TCR breadth.

Here immunoSEQ multiplex PCR was the method, and the copy in TCRdb shows in-frame clones only, minus some. The sample holds 400,000 to 450,000 clones; less than 95% are singletons and the top ten take about 4.1%. Treatment denoted: roughly 18 received Ad26.COV2.S at low or high dose, single or two shots; roughly five received placebo; per-sample allocation not given. On day 63 after the first injection, vaccine and placebo recipients gave samples. Recruitment in Boston yielded a donor of adult age, 18-55 years. This material consisted of peripheral blood, taken in a trial of Ad26.COV2.S vaccine versus placebo. The chain joins TRBV7-2 to TRBJ2-1, with TRBD2 matching 13 bases. This TCR was sampled from a person between 18 and 65 years old who received the Ad26.COV2.S COVID-19 vaccine or a placebo. CDR3 loop: CASSLTSGRDEQFF. The CDR3, as DNA: TGTGCCAGCAGCTTAACTAGCGGGAGGGATGAGCAGTTCTTC.